This paragraph covers one TCR beta chain sequence. The protocol was immunoSEQ multiplex PCR, while the TCRdb copy is restricted to in-frame clones and leaves out a portion. The repertoire includes around 83,000 clones, about 91% of them detected once, and roughly 2% sits in the top ten. This sample was included in a study of OX40 agonist ivuxolimab in advanced cancers. The length of the CDR3 is 16 residues. V shed 7 bases and J 6 bases; nucleotides not matched to a gene: 11. Germline CDR1 and CDR2: SNHLY and FYNNEI. This sequence was found in an adult with an advanced solid tumor such as melanoma, head and neck, liver or kidney cancer. The chain uses TRBV2 and TRBJ1-6, with 8 bases lining up with TRBD1. Sequencing used CD4+ or CD8+ T cells sorted from blood, obtained in a trial of the OX40 agonist ivuxolimab. CDR3 sequence reads: CASKPGPGQGNSPLHF. As DNA, the CDR3 is TGTGCCAGCAAACCAGGACCTGGACAGGGTAATTCACCCCTCCACTTT.